The rows below give T cell receptor beta chains drawn from one sample of a study of shared clonotypes between healthy human individuals. The table came from immunoSEQ multiplex PCR; TCRdb's copy has only in-frame clones and leaves some out. The top ten hold around 0.13% of the sample, which has approximately 2.4 million clones, more than 90% seen once. Sequences were obtained from naive CD4+ T cells sorted from blood. The receptors stem from a man younger than 35 in good health. CDR3s include the opening cysteine and the closing phenylalanine or tryptophan. A D gene is named only where the DNA matches it firmly. A row's size may be missing; if present it is once, few, many or a size class.

D	size	V	J	CDR3	DNA
TRBD1	-	TRBV4-1	TRBJ1-6	CASSQSDRAYNSPLHF	TGCGCCAGCAGCCAGTCTGACAGGGCCTATAATTCACCCCTCCACTTT
-	-	TRBV27	TRBJ2-5	CASSFGGRETQYF	TGTGCCAGCAGTTTTGGGGGGCGGGAGACCCAGTACTTC
-	-	TRBV29-1	TRBJ2-1	CSVEISSLHEQFF	TGCAGCGTTGAAATCTCTAGCCTACATGAGCAGTTCTTC
-	-	TRBV5-5	TRBJ1-6	CASSSYETGPGRDGSPLHF	TGTGCCAGCAGCTCATACGAAACAGGGCCCGGTCGAGACGGTTCACCCCTCCACTTT
-	-	TRBV18	TRBJ2-7	CASSVAAYEQYF	TGTGCCAGCTCTGTGGCCGCCTACGAGCAGTACTTC
-	-	TRBV5-1	TRBJ2-5	CASRTAHQETQYF	TGCGCCAGCAGAACAGCACATCAAGAGACCCAGTACTTC
TRBD1	-	TRBV7-8	TRBJ2-2	CASSSRFSRTGVRTGELFF	TGTGCCAGCAGCTCCCGCTTCAGCCGGACAGGGGTTCGCACCGGGGAGCTGTTTTTT
TRBD1	-	TRBV19	TRBJ1-6	CASTQDRVYSPLHF	TGTGCCAGTACCCAAGACAGGGTGTATTCACCCCTCCACTTT
TRBD2	-	TRBV4-2	TRBJ2-1	CASSQASGGTSYNEQFF	TGTGCCAGCAGCCAAGCTAGCGGGGGGACCTCCTACAATGAGCAGTTCTTC
-	once	TRBV2	TRBJ1-4	CASSTTGEKLFF	TGTGCCAGCTCAACTACAGGGGAAAAACTGTTTTTT
-	-	TRBV9	TRBJ2-5	CASSVRGWVTETQYF	TGTGCCAGCAGCGTCAGGGGTTGGGTGACGGAGACCCAGTACTTC
TRBD2	-	TRBV19	TRBJ2-1	CASRPGGLAGPNEQFF	TGTGCCAGTAGACCCGGCGGACTAGCGGGGCCCAATGAGCAGTTCTTC
TRBD1	-	TRBV28	TRBJ1-6	CASSISGQGVGSPLHF	TGTGCCAGCAGTATCTCGGGACAGGGGGTAGGTTCACCCCTCCACTTT
TRBD1	once	TRBV2	TRBJ2-2	CASSGDSYTGELFF	TGTGCCAGCAGTGGGGACAGCTACACCGGGGAGCTGTTTTTT
TRBD2	-	TRBV25-1	TRBJ2-1	CASSAGLAGGPWGNEQFF	TGTGCCAGCAGTGCCGGACTAGCGGGAGGTCCCTGGGGCAATGAGCAGTTCTTC
-	-	TRBV5-1	TRBJ2-2	CASSLRAGELTGELFF	TGCGCCAGCAGCTTGAGGGCTGGGGAGCTCACCGGGGAGCTGTTTTTT
-	-	TRBV28	TRBJ1-2	CASSFDSYGYTF	TGTGCCAGCAGTTTCGACAGCTATGGCTACACCTTC
-	-	TRBV10-3	TRBJ2-2	CAISESILNTGELFF	TGTGCCATCAGTGAGTCGATTCTAAACACCGGGGAGCTGTTTTTT
-	-	TRBV20-1	TRBJ1-4	CSALGEKLFF	TGCAGTGCCCTTGGAGAAAAACTGTTTTTT
-	once	TRBV19	TRBJ2-6	CASSIDLSGYSGANVLTF	TGTGCCAGTAGTATAGATCTATCGGGGTACTCTGGGGCCAACGTCCTGACTTTC
-	-	TRBV11-3	TRBJ2-1	CASSLGRSRANEQFF	TGTGCCAGCAGCTTGGGCCGGAGCAGGGCCAATGAGCAGTTCTTC
-	-	TRBV6-1	TRBJ2-5	CASSEIRQYPRETQYF	TGTGCCAGCAGTGAAATCAGACAGTACCCTCGGGAGACCCAGTACTTC
-	-	TRBV20-1	TRBJ2-5	CSASQRETQYF	TGCAGTGCTAGTCAGAGAGAGACCCAGTACTTC